Detailed here is one T cell receptor beta chain. The antigen remains undetermined. As originally analysed: For the immunoSEQ data, sequences were junction-only without quality scores, so filtering differed. Using immunoSEQ multiplex PCR, the repertoire was profiled, and TCRdb retains in-frame clones only, with some absent. V and J calls and clone size follow that table, whereas D and trimming were derived from the DNA. The sample lists under 600,000 clones, 98% occurring once. The sample originates from a study of shared clonotypes between healthy human individuals. The germline V gene encodes CDR1 MDHEN and CDR2 SYDVKM. Trimming cost V 7 bases and J 0 bases, with 10 bases left between them. The CDR3 has 14 amino acids. Terminally differentiated effector memory CD45RA+ cells were excluded from the naive CD8 cells, which were CD45RO-negative and positively selected for CCR7. Study-level results: Sampling covered nothing but blood. Tissue TCR repertoires likely differ from those found in blood. Since donors were few, the genetic and exposure-history diversity represented was limited.

The specimen was naive CD8+ T cells sorted from blood. This chain connects TRBV28 to TRBJ2-1; a possible D gene is TRBD1 (6 bases). The TCR originated in a man aged 30 to 39 in good health. In DNA, the CDR3 is TGTGCCAGCAAGGGGGAGTACTCCTACAATGAGCAGTTCTTC. Residues: CASKGEYSYNEQFF.